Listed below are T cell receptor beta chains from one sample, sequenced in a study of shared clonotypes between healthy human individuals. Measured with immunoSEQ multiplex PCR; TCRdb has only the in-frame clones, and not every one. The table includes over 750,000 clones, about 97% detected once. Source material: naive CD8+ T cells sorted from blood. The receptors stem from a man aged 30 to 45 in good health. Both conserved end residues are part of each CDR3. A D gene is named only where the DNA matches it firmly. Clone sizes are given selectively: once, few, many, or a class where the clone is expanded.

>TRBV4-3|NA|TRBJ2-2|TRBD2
CASSERLAGPNTGELFF
TGCGCCAGCAGCGAACGACTAGCGGGTCCGAACACCGGGGAGCTGTTTTTT
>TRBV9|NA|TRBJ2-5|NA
CASSVHGSAQETQYF
TGTGCCAGCAGCGTTCACGGGAGCGCCCAAGAGACCCAGTACTTC
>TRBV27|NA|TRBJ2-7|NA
CASSLLGFSYEQYF
TGTGCCAGCAGTTTACTTGGGTTCTCCTACGAGCAGTACTTC
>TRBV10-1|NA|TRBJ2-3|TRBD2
CASSSGSSADTQYF
TGCGCCAGCAGTAGCGGGAGTTCGGCAGATACGCAGTATTTT
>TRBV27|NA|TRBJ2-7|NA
CASSSPPDDEQYF
TGTGCCAGCAGTTCCCCTCCTGACGACGAGCAGTACTTC
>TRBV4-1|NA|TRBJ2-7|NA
CASSQEQGRSYEQYF
TGCGCCAGCAGCCAAGAACAGGGAAGGTCCTACGAGCAGTACTTC
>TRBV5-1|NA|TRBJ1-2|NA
CASTHGVDGYTF
TGCGCCAGCACCCACGGCGTGGATGGCTACACCTTC
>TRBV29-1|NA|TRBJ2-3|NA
CSVVVGAEGHTQYF
TGCAGCGTTGTCGTCGGGGCAGAGGGACATACGCAGTATTTT
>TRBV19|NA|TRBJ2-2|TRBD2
CASSIGLAGTGELFF
TGTGCCAGTAGTATAGGACTAGCGGGAACCGGGGAGCTGTTTTTT
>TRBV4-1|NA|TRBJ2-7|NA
CASSQGGSFQQYF
TGCGCCAGCAGCCAAGGGGGTAGTTTCCAGCAGTACTTC
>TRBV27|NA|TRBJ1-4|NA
CASSLLGSNEKLFF
TGTGCCAGCAGTTTACTAGGGTCTAATGAAAAACTGTTTTTT
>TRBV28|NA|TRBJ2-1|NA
CASSFEVYNEQFF
TGTGCCAGCAGTTTCGAGGTTTACAATGAGCAGTTCTTC
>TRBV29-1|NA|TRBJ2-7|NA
CSVEDLGAGRPLEQYF
TGCAGCGTTGAGGATCTGGGTGCGGGACGGCCCTTGGAGCAGTACTTC
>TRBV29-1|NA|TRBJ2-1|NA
CSVRWGLVEQFF
TGCAGCGTCCGCTGGGGCTTGGTTGAGCAGTTCTTC
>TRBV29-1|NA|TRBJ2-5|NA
CSVDSVSGVQETQYF
TGCAGCGTTGATTCGGTGTCGGGGGTCCAAGAGACCCAGTACTTC
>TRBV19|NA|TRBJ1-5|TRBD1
CASSYAGGQEAQHF
TGTGCCAGTAGTTACGCAGGGGGGCAGGAAGCCCAGCATTTT
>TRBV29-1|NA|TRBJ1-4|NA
CSVEGETNEKLFF
TGCAGCGTTGAGGGTGAAACTAATGAAAAACTGTTTTTT
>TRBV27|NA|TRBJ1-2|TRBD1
CASSPIRTGGRTNYGYTF
TGTGCCAGCAGCCCTATCCGGACAGGGGGCAGAACTAACTATGGCTACACCTTC
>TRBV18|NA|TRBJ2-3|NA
CASSPRPDTDTQYF
TGTGCCAGCTCACCTCGGCCAGACACAGATACGCAGTATTTT
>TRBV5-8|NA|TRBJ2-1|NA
CAGLPGTQSSYNEQFF
TGTGCCGGGCTCCCCGGGACTCAGAGCTCCTACAATGAGCAGTTCTTC
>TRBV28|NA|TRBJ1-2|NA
CASSPGGSTSYGYTF
TGTGCCAGCAGTCCGGGGGGCAGTACCTCCTATGGCTACACCTTC
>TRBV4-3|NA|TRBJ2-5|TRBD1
CASSQEFGQGEETQYF
TGCGCCAGCAGCCAAGAATTTGGACAGGGGGAAGAGACCCAGTACTTC
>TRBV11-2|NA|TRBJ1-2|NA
CASSFATGDYGYTF
TGTGCCAGCAGCTTCGCGACGGGGGACTATGGCTACACCTTC
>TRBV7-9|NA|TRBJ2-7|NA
CASSYRGSEEEQYF
TGTGCCAGCAGCTATCGAGGCTCTGAGGAAGAGCAGTACTTC
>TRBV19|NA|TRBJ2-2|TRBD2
CASSGTSGSGGELFF
TGTGCCAGTAGCGGGACTAGCGGGAGTGGCGGGGAGCTGTTTTTT
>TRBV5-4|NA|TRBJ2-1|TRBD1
CASNEAPGTGGYYNEQFF
TGTGCCAGCAATGAGGCCCCCGGGACAGGGGGCTACTACAATGAGCAGTTCTTC
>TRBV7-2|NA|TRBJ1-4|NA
CASSRLGTSNEKLFF
TGTGCCAGCAGCCGCCTGGGGACCTCTAATGAAAAACTGTTTTTT
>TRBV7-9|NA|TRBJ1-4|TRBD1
CASSRTGGGEKLFF
TGTGCCAGCAGCCGAACAGGGGGCGGTGAAAAACTGTTTTTT
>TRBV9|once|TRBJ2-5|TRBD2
CASSAGTSGYQETQYF
TGTGCCAGCAGCGCTGGGACTAGCGGGTACCAAGAGACCCAGTACTTC
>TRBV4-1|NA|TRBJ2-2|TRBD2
CASSQEAASGRYDTGELFF
TGCGCCAGCAGCCAAGAGGCGGCTAGCGGGAGGTACGACACCGGGGAGCTGTTTTTT
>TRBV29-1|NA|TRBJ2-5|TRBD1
CSVEDLGTAQETQYF
TGCAGCGTTGAAGATCTTGGGACAGCTCAAGAGACCCAGTACTTC
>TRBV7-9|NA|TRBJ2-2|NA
CASSLVGGRNTGELFF
TGTGCCAGCAGCTTGGTAGGGGGGAGGAACACCGGGGAGCTGTTTTTT
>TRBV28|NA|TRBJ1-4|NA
CASRPPGPGLFF
TGTGCCAGCAGACCCCCGGGACCGGGACTGTTTTTT
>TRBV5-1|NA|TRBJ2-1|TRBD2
CASSLTGTRTSVHNEQFF
TGCGCCAGCAGCCTAACCGGAACCAGGACTAGCGTCCACAATGAGCAGTTCTTC
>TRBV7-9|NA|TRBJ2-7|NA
CASSIFQPSSYEQYF
TGTGCCAGCAGCATTTTCCAACCGAGCTCCTACGAGCAGTACTTC
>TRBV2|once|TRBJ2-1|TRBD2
CASSVLAVSSYNEQFF
TGTGCCAGCAGTGTACTAGCGGTCAGCTCCTACAATGAGCAGTTCTTC
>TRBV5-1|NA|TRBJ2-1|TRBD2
CASSLGLARSEQFF
TGCGCCAGCAGCTTGGGACTAGCAAGGAGTGAGCAGTTCTTC
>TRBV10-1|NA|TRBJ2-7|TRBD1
CASSEDRGREQYF
TGCGCCAGCAGTGAGGACAGGGGGCGAGAGCAGTACTTC
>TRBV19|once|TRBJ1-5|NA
CASSIVQGRPQHF
TGTGCCAGTAGTATAGTCCAGGGGAGGCCCCAGCATTTT
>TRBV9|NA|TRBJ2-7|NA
CASSVGGPAYEQYF
TGTGCCAGCAGCGTAGGAGGGCCGGCCTACGAGCAGTACTTC
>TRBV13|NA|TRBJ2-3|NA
CASANMREDTDTQYF
TGTGCCAGCGCCAACATGCGGGAAGACACAGATACGCAGTATTTT
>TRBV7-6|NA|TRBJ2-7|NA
CASSLSERYEQYF
TGTGCCAGCAGCCTCTCCGAACGCTACGAGCAGTACTTC
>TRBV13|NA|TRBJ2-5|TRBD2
CASSLSGRAAETQYF
TGTGCCAGCAGCTTAAGCGGGAGGGCCGCCGAGACCCAGTACTTC
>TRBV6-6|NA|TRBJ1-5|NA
CASGGRTGNQPQHF
TGTGCCAGCGGGGGACGAACAGGGAATCAGCCCCAGCATTTT
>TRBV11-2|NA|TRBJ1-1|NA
CASRTVQGLGTEAFF
TGTGCCAGCAGGACGGTACAGGGCTTGGGCACTGAAGCTTTCTTT
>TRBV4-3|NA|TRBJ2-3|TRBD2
CASSRRTGLAADTDTQYF
TGCGCCAGCAGCCGAAGAACGGGACTAGCGGCTGACACAGATACGCAGTATTTT